What follows are 12 T cell receptor beta chains derived from one specimen sequenced in a study of cytomegalovirus exposure and HLA in healthy donors. The PCR ran on 60 Vbeta and 13 Jbeta primers. Libraries were prepared by immunoSEQ multiplex PCR; TCRdb keeps only in-frame clonotypes and omits some of them. The table has around 69,000 clones, approximately 63% seen once; the top ten hold roughly 10%. Input material: PBMCs. The receptors were sampled from a woman aged 45-59 years in good health and CMV-seropositive.

The chain links TRBV19 to TRBJ1-2; 7 nucleotides align to TRBD1. This CDR3 region has 16 residues. Germline CDR1 is LNHDA and CDR2 is SQIVND (reference sequence). V shed 1 base and J 0 bases; nucleotides not matched to a gene: 5. The CDR3 sequence: CASSIVGTAPNYGYTF. The CDR3 coding sequence is TGTGCCAGTAGTATAGTGGGGACAGCTCCTAACTATGGCTACACCTTC.

The table lists this clone with a count of one. The genes are TRBV7-3 and TRBJ2-2, with a weak D call TRBD2 (5 bases). The CDR3 sequence is 14 residues long. The V and J ends lost 4 bases and 8 bases respectively, with 14 bases between them. From germline, CDR1 is SGHTA and CDR2 FQGTGA. The CDR3 coding sequence is TGTGCCAGCAGCTCTGGACTCTCAACTGGGGAGCTGTTTTTT. Its translation is CASSSGLSTGELFF.

The rearrangement joins TRBV7-7 to TRBJ2-5; D gene ambiguous. CDR1 SSHAT and CDR2 FNYEAQ come from the germline V gene (reference sequence). The CDR3 covers 12 residues. Trimming stripped 5 bases from V and 5 bases from J, with 9 bases between. The CDR3 DNA follows: TGTGCCAGCAGCCAAAACGGGGAGACCCAGTACTTC. Translated, it gives CASSQNGETQYF. Filled out from reference TRBV7-7 and TRBJ2-5, the complete variable domain reads GAGVSQSPRYKVTKRGQDVTLRCDPISSHATLYWYQQALGQGPEFLTYFNYEAQPDKSGLPSDRFSAERPEGSISTLTIQRTEQRDSAMYRCASSQNGETQYFGPGTRLLVL.

In its sample, this clone was seen a few times. This rearrangement joins TRBV10-3 to TRBJ1-4; 9 nucleotides match TRBD1. Trimming took 6 bases from V and 8 from J; bases not matched to a gene: 7. There are 14 residues in the CDR3. In germline, CDR1 is ENHRY, CDR2 SYGVKD. This chain's CDR3 is CAISLGTGYEKLFF. CDR3 coding DNA: TGTGCCATCAGCCTCGGGACAGGGTACGAAAAACTGTTTTTT.

The chain uses TRBV5-1 and TRBJ1-6; D gene unclear. Germline loops: CDR1 SGHRS, CDR2 YFSETQ. V lost 2 bases and J 2 bases, leaving 14 bases between the germline ends. This CDR3 is built from 17 residues. The CDR3 nucleotides read TGCGCCAGCAGCTTTCAAACACCCGACACCTATAATTCACCCCTCCACTTT. Translation: CASSFQTPDTYNSPLHF.

This clone appeared once. The rearrangement links TRBV9 to TRBJ1-3; no definite D call. From germline, CDR1 is SGDLS and CDR2 YYNGEE. V lost 0 bases, J lost 0 bases, and 7 bases lay in between. The CDR3 length is 15 residues. The CDR3 nucleotides read TGTGCCAGCAGCGTAGCCGTTTACTCTGGAAACACCATATATTTT. Translated: CASSVAVYSGNTIYF.

This clone was detected a few times. This chain uses TRBV28 with TRBJ2-3, with 11 bases aligning to TRBD2. The CDR3 is made up of 16 amino acids. J gave up 3 bases and V 7 bases, and 9 bases lay outside the gene matches. Germline values: CDR1 MDHEN, CDR2 SYDVKM. The CDR3, as DNA: TGTGCCAGCACTGAACCGGGACTAGCGGCTACAGATACGCAGTATTTT. Protein product: CASTEPGLAATDTQYF.

This sequence joins TRBV5-1 and TRBJ2-1; a weak D match, TRBD2 (6 bases). Germline V CDR1 and CDR2: SGHRS, YFSETQ. Trimming took 0 bases from V and 8 from J, leaving 12 bases between them. CDR3 length: 14 residues. Here the CDR3 DNA reads TGCGCCAGCAGCTTGGGCGGGGTCGAGGATGAGCAGTTCTTC. This sequence encodes CASSLGGVEDEQFF.

The rearrangement links TRBV5-1 to TRBJ2-3; 8 nucleotides match TRBD2. CDR3 length: 12 amino acids. With V trimmed by 8 bases and J by 3 bases, 2 bases remained unmatched. Germline assignment: CDR1 SGHRS and CDR2 YFSETQ. CDR3: CASPGGTDTQYF. CDR3 in DNA: TGCGCCAGTCCGGGGGGGACAGATACGCAGTATTTT.

This clone was observed a handful of times. The chain is built from TRBV2 and TRBJ1-3; the D is unclear. The CDR3 consists of 14 residues. Per germline, CDR1 SNHLY and CDR2 FYNNEI. Trimming removed 7 bases at V and 6 bases at J, with 16 bases between. The CDR3: CASTEGGVANTIYF. The CDR3 DNA reads TGTGCCAGCACCGAAGGCGGGGTTGCAAACACCATATATTTT.

The rearrangement links TRBV28 to TRBJ2-7, with TRBD2 identical over 8 bases. V shed 5 bases, J shed 6 bases, and the junction held 9 bases outside the gene matches. In germline, CDR1 is MDHEN, CDR2 SYDVKM. CDR3 size: 14 residues. The CDR3 is CASSPGLGDREQYF. In DNA form, the CDR3 reads TGTGCCAGCAGTCCGGGACTAGGAGACCGCGAGCAGTACTTC.

The rearrangement links TRBV7-8 to TRBJ2-5, with D perhaps TRBD2 (7 bases). There are 15 residues in the CDR3. The germline V gene has CDR1 SGHVS and CDR2 FQNEAQ. Trimming took off 5 bases at V and 5 bases at J, with 18 bases between the two ends. DNA for the CDR3: TGTGCCAGCAGCCCAAAGCCGGGGGGCGGCGAGACCCAGTACTTC. Translated: CASSPKPGGGETQYF.